These T cell receptor beta chains were read from a single sample in a study of blood T cell repertoires in COVID-19. Clones were read by immunoSEQ multiplex PCR, and TCRdb kept only the in-frame ones, dropping some. Here the sample spans some 26,000 clones, 81% being singletons. The sequencing sample was made of peripheral blood. These receptors came from a man aged 50-60 years with active or convalescent COVID-19. Each CDR3 is given without its conserved first and last residue. Fields, in order: D gene, V gene, J gene, CDR3 protein. A D gene is named only where the DNA matches it firmly.

.	TRBV3-1/TRBV3-2	TRBJ1-1	ASSQIALDIGMNTEAF
.	TRBV5-5	TRBJ2-2	ASSLGRWTDTGELF
TRBD1	TRBV30	TRBJ2-7	ACSRDRSYEQY
TRBD1	TRBV2	TRBJ2-7	ASSDRTGLAYEQY
.	TRBV5-1	TRBJ1-6	ASSPGDNSPLH
TRBD2	TRBV7-2	TRBJ2-7	ASIIPGTRSSYEQY
TRBD2	TRBV24-1	TRBJ2-3	ATSDQTAGSTDTQY
TRBD1	TRBV6-2/TRBV6-3	TRBJ1-6	ASSYGQGASPLH
.	TRBV9	TRBJ2-3	ASSVGSVNIPDTQY
TRBD1	TRBV3-1/TRBV3-2	TRBJ1-2	ASSRKIGQGYGYT
.	TRBV5-5	TRBJ1-6	ASSLLPAGGSYNSPLH
TRBD1	TRBV3-1/TRBV3-2	TRBJ2-7	ASSQDLGQGSEQY
TRBD2	TRBV7-2	TRBJ2-1	ASSPLGTIHNEQF
TRBD1	TRBV12-5	TRBJ2-1	ASGLVPGQSYNEQF
TRBD2	TRBV29-1	TRBJ2-7	SVEFGGLAGDEQY
.	TRBV30	TRBJ1-5	AWTAKTTYSNQPQH
.	TRBV7-9	TRBJ2-7	ASSSRVGRWESSYEQY
.	TRBV5-6	TRBJ1-2	ASSFGSGEGYGYT
.	TRBV6-5	TRBJ2-2	ASRQANTGELF
TRBD1	TRBV9	TRBJ2-5	ASSPGTGGIETQY
TRBD2	TRBV2	TRBJ2-5	ASSASSGGALRETQY
.	TRBV3-1/TRBV3-2	TRBJ1-1	ASSREGTHTEAF
.	TRBV5-4	TRBJ2-2	ASSHGTYSNTGELF
.	TRBV11-2	TRBJ2-7	ASSLTEASYEQY
.	TRBV21-1	TRBJ2-4	ASSKEVQGVTGNIQY
.	TRBV28	TRBJ1-1	ASRAVIGLNTEAF